The T cell receptor (beta chain) under discussion was sequenced for a study of T cell responses to AZD1222 COVID-19 vaccine. Study results and caveats: The study found Spike-specific TCR breadth and depth rose after two AZD1222 doses.

With respect to this clone: Its cognate antigen is unknown.

TCRdb's copy holds only in-frame clones and misses some; the assay was immunoSEQ multiplex PCR. The sample holds approximately 90,000 clones, roughly 91% seen once. CDR3 length: 17 residues. The J segment lost 7 bases and the V segment lost 5 bases, leaving 16 bases of the junction unmatched. The germline CDR1 and CDR2 sequences are SEHNR and FQNEAQ (reference sequence). The chain couples TRBV7-9 to TRBJ1-4; TRBD1 aligns across 7 bases. Here the sequenced sample was peripheral blood, taken on day 0 of AZD1222 vaccination. This receptor was identified in an adult in good health. The CDR3 sequence: CASSPGQGVQVGEKLFF. DNA for the CDR3: TGTGCCAGCAGCCCGGGGCAGGGGGTCCAAGTGGGTGAAAAACTGTTTTTT.